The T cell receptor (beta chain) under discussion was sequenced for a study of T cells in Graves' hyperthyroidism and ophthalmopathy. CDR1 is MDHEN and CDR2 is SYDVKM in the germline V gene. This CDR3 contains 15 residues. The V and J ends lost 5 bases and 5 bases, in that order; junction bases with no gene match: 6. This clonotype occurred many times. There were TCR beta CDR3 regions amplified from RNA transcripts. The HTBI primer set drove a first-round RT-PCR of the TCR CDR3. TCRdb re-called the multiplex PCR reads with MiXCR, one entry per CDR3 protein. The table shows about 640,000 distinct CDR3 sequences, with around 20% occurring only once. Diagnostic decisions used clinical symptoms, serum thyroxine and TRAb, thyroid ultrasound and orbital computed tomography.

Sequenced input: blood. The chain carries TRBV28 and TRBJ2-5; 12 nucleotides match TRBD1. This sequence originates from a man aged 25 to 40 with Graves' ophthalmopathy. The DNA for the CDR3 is TGTGCCAGCAGTGCCGGGACAGGGGGCGGGGAGACCCAGTACTTC. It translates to CASSAGTGGGETQYF.